This T cell receptor beta chain was sequenced for a study of T cell repertoires in cytomegalovirus infection. Study in general: Indicated by public TCR beta signatures were CMV infection and matching HLA type. Study-wide findings and caveats: Across the ex vivo response, the dominant clonotypes were HLA-C-restricted CMV-specific TCR beta clonotypes. Cumulative public TCR beta family frequency identified CMV carriers with the relevant HLA.

This CDR3 is built from 14 residues. V lost 4 bases, J lost 5 bases, and 14 bases lay in between. Germline V gene data show CDR1 as SEHNR and CDR2 as FQNEAQ (reference sequence). This clonotype has just a few counts. The antigen remains unidentified. TCRdb reprocessed the reads with MiXCR, giving one entry per CDR3 protein. This sample has over 150,000 distinct CDR3 sequences, with 17% found just once. This chain connects TRBV7-9 to TRBJ2-5, with a weak D call TRBD1 (6 bases). The clonotype was recovered from a human donor in good health (CMV status not recorded). Some clones in this sample may be carry-over from other donors' samples. Sequences were obtained from CD8+ T cells from PBMCs. The CDR3 DNA reads as TGTGCCAGCAGCTCAAGTACAGGGCCGGAGACCCAGTACTTC. It translates to CASSSSTGPETQYF. Drawing the rest from reference TRBV7-9 and TRBJ2-5, the complete variable domain is DTGVSQNPRHKITKRGQNVTFRCDPISEHNRLYWYRQTLGQGPEFLTYFQNEAQLEKSRLLSDRFSAERPKGSFSTLEIQRTEQGDSAMYLCASSSSTGPETQYFGPGTRLLVL.